The 27 T cell receptor beta chains given below trace back to one sample, sequenced in a study of early T cells in non-severe SARS-CoV-2 infection. A single record per CDR3 protein comes from TCRdb applying MiXCR to the 5' RACE reads. The data hold 95,000 to 110,000 distinct CDR3 sequences, with roughly 11% observed a single time. Sequenced material: whole blood. The receptors were sampled from an adult who was a healthcare worker with PCR-confirmed SARS-CoV-2 infection or an uninfected control (not recorded which).

V gene TRBV3-1 combines with J gene TRBJ2-5; D is ambiguous. CDR3 length equals 14 residues. Trimming took 4 bases from V and 4 from J, leaving 13 bases between them. Germline V CDR1 and CDR2: LGHDT, YNNKEL (reference sequence). The CDR3: CASSRRHGGETQYF. For the CDR3, the DNA is TGTGCCAGCAGCCGCCGGCATGGCGGAGAGACCCAGTACTTC.

This clonotype has only a few counts. V and J are TRBV28 and TRBJ2-1, with D perhaps TRBD2 (5 bases). CDR3 size: 11 residues. Trimming pared 6 bases from V and 11 bases from J, leaving 11 bases between. Germline V gene sequence: CDR1 MDHEN, CDR2 SYDVKM. CDR3 nucleotide sequence: TGTGCCAGCAGCGCAGGAGGCAAGCAGTTCTTC. Protein: CASSAGGKQFF. The whole variable domain, filled in from reference TRBV28 and TRBJ2-1, reads DVKVTQSSRYLVKRTGEKVFLECVQDMDHENMFWYRQDPGLGLRLIYFSYDVKMKEKGDIPEGYSVSREKKERFSLILESASTNQTSMYLCASSAGGKQFFGPGTRLTVL.

About this clonotype: One end of the junction does not line up with germline, which may come from a read error. The CDR3 here is CASSRPPGPRNF. CDR3 DNA: TGTGCCAGCAGCCGGCCCCCCGGGCCCAGAAATTTT. V gene TRBV11-3 combines with J gene TRBJ1-5; D gene ambiguous. The germline V gene has CDR1 SGHNT and CDR2 YENEEA. This CDR3 is built from 12 residues.

At least ten counts were recorded for this clonotype. This rearrangement joins TRBV12-3 or TRBV12-4 to TRBJ2-7; TRBD2 aligns across 8 bases. The CDR3 loop spans 13 amino acids. Trimming at V came to 6 bases and at J to 2 bases, leaving 3 bases not matched to a gene. The CDR3 protein is CASSGGATYEQYF. The CDR3 DNA is TGTGCCAGCAGCGGGGGGGCCACCTACGAGCAGTACTTC.

This clonotype has only a few counts. The rearrangement uses TRBV28 and TRBJ2-1; unclear D gene. Trimming removed 8 bases at V and 6 bases at J, with 11 bases between. Looked up from germline, CDR1 is MDHEN and CDR2 is SYDVKM. This CDR3 is built from 12 residues. In nucleotides, the CDR3 is TGTGCCAGCGGTTCACTCCTCAATGAGCAGTTCTTC. This translates into CASGSLLNEQFF.

The sample holds many counts of this clonotype. The gene calls are TRBV11-2 and TRBJ2-7; D is perhaps TRBD1 (6 bases). Germline V CDR1 and CDR2: SGHAT, FQNNGV. This CDR3 spans 14 amino acids. Trimming removed 3 bases at V and 2 bases at J, with 11 bases between. This CDR3 is CASSLAQGPYEQYF. The CDR3 nucleotides are TGTGCCAGCAGCTTGGCACAGGGACCCTACGAGCAGTACTTC. The complete variable domain, with remaining parts taken from reference TRBV11-2 and TRBJ2-7, reads EAGVAQSPRYKIIEKRQSVAFWCNPISGHATLYWYQQILGQGPKLLIQFQNNGVVDDSQLPKDRFSAERLKGVDSTLKIQPAKLEDSAVYLCASSLAQGPYEQYFGPGTRLTVT.

This clonotype was recorded at least ten times. V gene TRBV20-1 combines with J gene TRBJ2-3; 9 bases map to TRBD1. Trimming removed 5 bases from V and 4 bases from J; junction bases left unmatched: 7. Germline CDR1 and CDR2: DFQATT and SNEGSKA (reference sequence). The CDR3 consists of 14 residues. The CDR3 sequence: CSASDRGKADTQYF. In nucleotides, the CDR3 is TGCAGTGCTTCGGACAGGGGAAAGGCAGATACGCAGTATTTT.

This clonotype occurred a few times. The gene calls are TRBV20-1 and TRBJ2-7; maybe TRBD2 (6 bases). With 6 bases removed from V and 3 bases from J, the gap between germline ends came to 24 bases. The CDR3 covers 16 residues. Germline values: CDR1 DFQATT, CDR2 SNEGSKA (reference sequence). CDR3 nucleotide sequence: TGCAGTGCCCAAGGCGTAGCGGCGGTTCCGAACTACGAGCAGTACTTC. This gives the protein CSAQGVAAVPNYEQYF.

This clonotype showed up just a few times. V and J are TRBV6-2 or TRBV6-3 and TRBJ2-5; 9 positions match TRBD2. Germline V gene sequence: CDR1 MNHEY, CDR2 SVGEGT. The CDR3 is made up of 18 amino acids. Trimming cost V 0 bases and J 4 bases; bases outside gene matches: 12. The CDR3 loop is CASSYSLVRGRAAETQYF. For the CDR3, the DNA is TGTGCCAGCAGTTACTCCTTAGTTCGCGGGAGGGCCGCAGAGACCCAGTACTTC.

This clonotype has at least ten counts. The chain couples TRBV4-1 to TRBJ2-1, with 10 bases fitting TRBD2. In germline, CDR1 is MGHRA, CDR2 YSYEKL. The length of the CDR3 is 17 residues. V was clipped by 0 bases and J by 9 bases; unmatched bases: 11. The CDR3 nucleotides read TGCGCCAGCAGCCAAGAAATAGCGGGAGGCCATTGGGGTGAGCAGTTCTTC. Protein product: CASSQEIAGGHWGEQFF.

Within the sample, this clonotype is medium-sized. The chain uses TRBV3-1 and TRBJ2-2; 9 nucleotides line up with TRBD1. This CDR3 comprises 13 residues. Germline assignment: CDR1 LGHDT and CDR2 YNNKEL (reference sequence). V shed 4 bases, J shed 6 bases, and the junction held 0 bases outside the gene matches. CDR3 sequence reads: CASSRQGAGELFF. DNA for the CDR3: TGTGCCAGCAGCCGACAGGGGGCCGGGGAGCTGTTTTTT.

This clonotype was seen repeatedly, ten times or more. V gene TRBV28 combines with J gene TRBJ2-7; D uncertain. The CDR3 length is 13 residues. Deletions cut 3 bases from V and 5 bases from J, with 11 bases between. The V gene's germline CDR1 is MDHEN and CDR2 SYDVKM. This CDR3 is CASSLGSPHEQYF. CDR3 sequence (DNA): TGTGCCAGCAGTTTGGGATCCCCCCACGAGCAGTACTTC.

This clonotype occurred many times. CDR3 in amino acids: CASGGDNQPQHF. As DNA, the CDR3 is TGCGCCAGCGGGGGAGACAATCAGCCCCAGCATTTT. J is TRBJ1-5 and V is TRBV5-1; D is possibly TRBD1 (5 bases). CDR1 is SGHRS, CDR2 YFSETQ, per germline. The CDR3 totals 12 residues. Trimming shortened V by 7 bases and J by 3 bases, and 8 bases separated the two germline ends.

The sample holds many counts of this clonotype. The J gene is TRBJ2-1, the V gene TRBV9; the match to TRBD2 covers 10 bases. Germline CDR1 reads SGDLS; CDR2 reads YYNGEE. With 7 bases clipped from V and 8 bases from J, the junction kept 6 bases outside the gene matches. This CDR3 spans 13 amino acids. The CDR3 bases are TGTGCCAGCGGTGCTAGCGGGAGACATGAGCAGTTCTTC. Residues: CASGASGRHEQFF.

The chain is built from TRBV15 and TRBJ2-2, with TRBD2 as a possible D gene (6 bases). Germline V gene sequence: CDR1 LNHNV, CDR2 YYDKDF (reference sequence). The CDR3 sequence is 17 residues long. Trimming pared 0 bases from V and 2 bases from J, leaving 13 bases between. Here the CDR3 DNA reads TGTGCCACCAGCAGAGATGCTATTACTAGCAACACCGGGGAGCTGTTTTTT. It yields the protein CATSRDAITSNTGELFF. The full variable domain, its missing parts supplied by reference TRBV15 and TRBJ2-2, is DAMVIQNPRYQVTQFGKPVTLSCSQTLNHNVMYWYQQKSSQAPKLLFHYYDKDFNNEADTPDNFQSRRPNTSFCFLDIRSPGLGDTAMYLCATSRDAITSNTGELFFGEGSRLTVL.

As regards this clonotype: An end of the junction differs from the germline gene, which may be a read error. The chain is built from TRBV5-1 and TRBJ1-5; the D gene is possibly TRBD1 (6 bases). This CDR3 is built from 14 residues. CDR1 is SGHRS, CDR2 YFSETQ, per germline. CDR3 nucleotide sequence: TGCGCCAGCAGCTTGTACGGGGGCGTTCAGACCCAGCATTTT. Its translation is CASSLYGGVQTQHF.

This clonotype came up many times. The V call is TRBV6-5, the J call TRBJ2-3, with 8 bases identical to TRBD2. The CDR3 has 16 amino acids. The V and J ends lost 5 bases and 0 bases, in that order; junction bases with no gene match: 7. The germline V gene encodes CDR1 MNHEY and CDR2 SVGAGI. The CDR3 DNA follows: TGTGCCAGCAGTCGCATTAGCGGGACTAGCACAGATACGCAGTATTTT. Its protein product is CASSRISGTSTDTQYF.

J is TRBJ2-1 and V is TRBV7-6; the match to TRBD2 covers 10 bases. Germline lookup yields CDR1 SGHVS and CDR2 FNYEAQ. CDR3 length equals 15 residues. Germline trimming cut 4 bases from V and 2 bases from J; bases unmatched to any gene: 2. The CDR3, as DNA: TGTGCCAGCAGCTCCCTAGCGGGAGCCTACAATGAGCAGTTCTTC. It specifies CASSSLAGAYNEQFF.

At least ten counts were recorded for this clonotype. This sequence joins TRBV11-2 and TRBJ2-1, with D possibly being TRBD1 or TRBD2 (5 bases each). Germline V gene lookup returns CDR1 SGHAT and CDR2 FQNNGV. V dropped 6 bases and J dropped 9 bases, with 12 bases sitting between them. The CDR3 sequence is 12 residues long. Here the CDR3 DNA reads TGTGCCAGCAGACCGGGGCTTGGTGAGCAGTTCTTC. Translating it yields CASRPGLGEQFF.

Only a few counts were recorded for this clonotype. This sequence joins TRBV6-5 and TRBJ2-1; possible D gene TRBD2, 5 bases. Deletions cut 6 bases from V and 8 bases from J, with 20 bases between. This CDR3 is 15 amino acids long. CDR1 is MNHEY, CDR2 SVGAGI, per germline. As DNA, the CDR3 is TGTGCCAGCAGCTTCCGACCCTTAAGCGGCCATGAGCAGTTCTTC. Its translation is CASSFRPLSGHEQFF.

The chain is built from TRBV28 and TRBJ2-1; TRBD1 matches 8 bases. The CDR3 consists of 16 residues. Germline values: CDR1 MDHEN, CDR2 SYDVKM. Trimming took 5 bases from V and 7 from J; bases not matched to a gene: 13. CDR3 DNA sequence: TGTGCCAGCAGTCTAGGACAGGGTCAAGGTTGGAATGAGCAGTTCTTC. Translated, it gives CASSLGQGQGWNEQFF.

The chain couples TRBV7-6 to TRBJ2-7, with D possibly matching TRBD1 (6 bases). Germline V gives CDR1 SGHVS, CDR2 FNYEAQ. This CDR3 is 15 amino acids long. V was shortened by 0 bases and J by 3 bases, with 12 bases between the two germline ends. The CDR3 sequence: CASSLAYRDFYEQYF. DNA for the CDR3: TGTGCCAGCAGCTTAGCGTACAGGGATTTCTACGAGCAGTACTTC.

This clonotype was detected only a few times. This chain connects TRBV3-1 to TRBJ1-1; TRBD1 aligns across 9 bases. This CDR3 has 17 amino acids. CDR1 is LGHDT and CDR2 is YNNKEL in the germline V gene (reference sequence). The J segment lost 1 base and the V segment lost 6 bases, leaving 12 bases of the junction unmatched. The CDR3 is CASRNRGTGLRNTEAFF. The CDR3 DNA sequence: TGTGCCAGCAGAAATAGGGGGACAGGGCTTAGGAACACTGAAGCTTTCTTT.

The chain has TRBV5-1 and TRBJ2-5; no reliable D call. CDR3 length equals 12 residues. V lost 7 bases, J lost 0 bases, and 7 bases lay in between. In germline, CDR1 is SGHRS, CDR2 YFSETQ. CDR3 nucleotides: TGCGCCAGCCGTGACAACCAAGAGACCCAGTACTTC. Translating gives CASRDNQETQYF.

The chain recombines TRBV9 with TRBJ2-2; 9 nucleotides agree with TRBD2. Germline values: CDR1 SGDLS, CDR2 YYNGEE. J gave up 4 bases and V 4 bases, and 8 bases lay outside the gene matches. The CDR3 runs to 16 residues. The CDR3 nucleotides are TGTGCCAGCAGCAATAGCGGGAGTGATCGCACCGGGGAGCTGTTTTTT. Its protein is CASSNSGSDRTGELFF.

This clonotype was counted many times. The chain employs TRBV7-2 and TRBJ2-3; 8 bases agree with TRBD1. CDR1 and CDR2 from the germline V gene are SGHTA and FQGNSA. The length of the CDR3 is 14 residues. Trimming at V came to 2 bases and at J to 6 bases, leaving 4 bases not matched to a gene. The CDR3, as DNA: TGTGCCAGCAGCTTACAGGGGGCTGGTGATACGCAGTATTTT. Residues: CASSLQGAGDTQYF. Combining the CDR3 with reference TRBV7-2 and TRBJ2-3 gives the whole variable domain GAGVSQSPSNKVTEKGKDVELRCDPISGHTALYWYRQSLGQGLEFLIYFQGNSAPDKSGLPSDRFSAERTGGSVSTLTIQRTQQEDSAVYLCASSLQGAGDTQYFGPGTRLTVL.

This clonotype has a count of ten or more. The V call is TRBV7-9, the J call TRBJ2-2; D is perhaps TRBD2 (6 bases). V gave up 1 base and J gave up 5 bases, with 17 bases separating them. Per the germline V gene, CDR1 is SEHNR and CDR2 is FQNEAQ (reference sequence). The CDR3 spans 17 residues. CDR3 sequence reads: CASSLGPGRRRTGELFF. CDR3 DNA sequence: TGTGCCAGCAGCTTAGGGCCCGGGAGACGAAGGACCGGGGAGCTGTTTTTT.